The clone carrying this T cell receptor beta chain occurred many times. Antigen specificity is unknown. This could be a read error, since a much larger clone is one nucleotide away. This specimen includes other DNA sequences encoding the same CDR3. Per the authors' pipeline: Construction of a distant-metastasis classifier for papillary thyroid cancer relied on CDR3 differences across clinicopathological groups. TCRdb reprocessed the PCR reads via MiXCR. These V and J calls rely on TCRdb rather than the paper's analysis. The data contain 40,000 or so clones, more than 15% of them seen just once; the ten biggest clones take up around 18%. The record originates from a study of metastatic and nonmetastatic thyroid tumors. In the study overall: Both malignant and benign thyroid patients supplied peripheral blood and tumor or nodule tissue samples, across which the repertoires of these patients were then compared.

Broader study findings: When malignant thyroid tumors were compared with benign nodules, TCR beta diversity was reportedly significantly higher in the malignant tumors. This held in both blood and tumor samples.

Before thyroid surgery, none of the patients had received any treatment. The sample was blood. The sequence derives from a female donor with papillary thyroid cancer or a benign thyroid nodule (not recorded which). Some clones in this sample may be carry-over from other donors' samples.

Here the CDR3 DNA reads TGCAGTGCTAGAGTTCCGGGACTACCCTCCTACGAGCAGTACTTC. Translated, it gives CSARVPGLPSYEQYF. The V call is TRBV20-1, the J call TRBJ2-7; 7 nucleotides align to TRBD2. V gave up 1 base and J gave up 0 bases; unmatched junction bases: 6. The length of the CDR3 is 15 residues. CDR1 and CDR2 (germline): DFQATT, SNEGSKA (reference sequence).